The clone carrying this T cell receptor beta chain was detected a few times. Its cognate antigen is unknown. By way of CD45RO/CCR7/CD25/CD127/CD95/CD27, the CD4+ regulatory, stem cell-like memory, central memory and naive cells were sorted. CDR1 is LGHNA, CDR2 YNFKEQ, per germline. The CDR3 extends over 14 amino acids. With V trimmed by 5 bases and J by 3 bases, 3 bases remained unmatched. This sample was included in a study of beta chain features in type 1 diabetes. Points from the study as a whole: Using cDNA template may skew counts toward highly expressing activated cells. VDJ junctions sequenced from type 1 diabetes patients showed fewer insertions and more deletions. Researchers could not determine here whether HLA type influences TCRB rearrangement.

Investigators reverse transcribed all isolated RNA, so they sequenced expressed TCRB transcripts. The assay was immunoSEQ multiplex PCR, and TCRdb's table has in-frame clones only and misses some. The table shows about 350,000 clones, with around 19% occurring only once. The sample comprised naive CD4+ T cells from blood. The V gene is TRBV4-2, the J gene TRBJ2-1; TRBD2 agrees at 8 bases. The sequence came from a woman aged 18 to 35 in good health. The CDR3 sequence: CASSGSGGYNEQFF. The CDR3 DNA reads TGTGCCAGCAGCGGCAGCGGGGGCTACAATGAGCAGTTCTTC.